The 30 T cell receptor beta chains reported below all come from one sample, sequenced in a study of blood T cell repertoires in COVID-19. Measured with immunoSEQ multiplex PCR; TCRdb has only the in-frame clones, and not every one. The data show 200,000 to 250,000 clones, around 90% seen once. Sequencing was done on a sample of peripheral blood. The receptors come from a man aged 25 to 45 with COVID-19, enrolled during active disease.

The rearrangement uses TRBV3-1 (or the pseudogene TRBV3-2) and TRBJ2-5; D is unclear. In germline, CDR1 is LGHDT, CDR2 YNNKEL (reference sequence). V dropped 4 bases and J dropped 2 bases, with 14 bases sitting between them. The CDR3 covers 15 residues. The CDR3 protein is CASSRLISRQETQYF. CDR3 nucleotides: TGTGCCAGCAGCCGACTGATCAGCCGTCAAGAGACCCAGTACTTC.

V is TRBV10-3 and J is TRBJ2-1; TRBD1 matches at 9 bases. There are 13 residues in the CDR3. V shed 6 bases and J 6 bases; nucleotides not matched to a gene: 3. In germline, CDR1 is ENHRY, CDR2 SYGVKD. Written as DNA, the CDR3 is TGTGCCATCAGCGGGACAGGGTCCAATGAGCAGTTCTTC. Protein: CAISGTGSNEQFF.

The chain employs TRBV25-1 and TRBJ1-2; TRBD1 is a possible D gene (5 bases). In germline, CDR1 is MGHDK, CDR2 SYGVNS. This CDR3 has 13 residues. V shed 4 bases and J shed 6 bases, with 12 bases lying between them. CDR3 in DNA: TGTGCCAGCAGTGCCGTCGGGGGAAATGGCTACACCTTC. Translating it yields CASSAVGGNGYTF.

The rearrangement links TRBV19 to TRBJ2-1, with 7 bases aligning to TRBD1. The V gene end was trimmed by 5 bases and the J gene end by 0 bases; junction bases not matched to a gene: 4. The CDR3 has 15 residues. Germline-derived CDR1 and CDR2 are LNHDA and SQIVND (reference sequence). DNA of the CDR3: TGTGCCAGTAGTTATCGGGACAGCTCCTACAATGAGCAGTTCTTC. This sequence encodes CASSYRDSSYNEQFF.

The J gene is TRBJ1-1, the V gene TRBV7-9, with TRBD1 matching 7 bases. Germline V gene data show CDR1 as SEHNR and CDR2 as FQNEAQ (reference sequence). J gave up 1 base and V 11 bases, and 10 bases lay outside the gene matches. This CDR3 has 14 residues. As DNA, the CDR3 is TGTGCCGTAGGGACAGAACGGAGGAACACTGAAGCTTTCTTT. Translation gives CAVGTERRNTEAFF.

The rearrangement links TRBV28 to TRBJ1-5; TRBD1 matches at 7 bases. The CDR3 is 15 amino acids. Germline CDR1 MDHEN, CDR2 SYDVKM. With V trimmed by 6 bases and J by 0 bases, 5 bases remained unmatched. The CDR3 reads CASSLQGFSNQPQHF. DNA for the CDR3: TGTGCCAGCAGCTTACAGGGGTTTAGCAATCAGCCCCAGCATTTT.

This clone has a handful of counts. The rearrangement links TRBV19 to TRBJ1-6; D remains ambiguous. Between the trimmed V and J ends, which lost 3 bases and 0 bases, there was a span of 9 bases. This CDR3 spans 16 amino acids. CDR1 is LNHDA and CDR2 is SQIVND in the germline V gene (reference sequence). This CDR3 reads CASSMGGNSYNSPLHF. The CDR3 DNA is TGTGCCAGTAGTATGGGAGGGAACTCCTATAATTCACCCCTCCACTTT.

The chain has TRBV12-3 or TRBV12-4 and TRBJ1-3; D ambiguous. This CDR3 spans 13 amino acids. V lost 1 base, J lost 4 bases, and 5 bases lay in between. The CDR3 region is CASSLVGGNTIYF. CDR3 DNA: TGTGCCAGCAGTTTAGTGGGCGGAAACACCATATATTTT.

This sequence joins TRBV2 and TRBJ1-2, with D possibly matching TRBD1 (5 bases). Germline assignment: CDR1 SNHLY and CDR2 FYNNEI. The CDR3 is made up of 14 amino acids. V lost 2 bases, J lost 4 bases, and 11 bases lay in between. This CDR3 reads CASSEQGRLYGYTF. In nucleotides, the CDR3 is TGTGCCAGCAGTGAACAGGGCCGGCTCTATGGCTACACCTTC.

J is TRBJ2-2 and V is TRBV10-3, with a tentative D call TRBD1 (6 bases). V lost 6 bases, J lost 3 bases, and 8 bases lay in between. CDR1 is ENHRY and CDR2 is SYGVKD in the germline V gene. The CDR3 contains 13 residues. The CDR3 spells CAISYRDTGELFF. CDR3 DNA sequence: TGTGCCATCAGCTACAGGGACACCGGGGAGCTGTTTTTT.

The genes are TRBV5-1 and TRBJ2-1; D is unresolved. Germline CDR1 reads SGHRS; CDR2 reads YFSETQ. The CDR3 has 13 amino acids. Trimming left V 0 bases short and J 7 bases short, with 8 bases between. CDR3 coding DNA: TGCGCCAGCAGCTTGGGACTGTCTAATGAGCAGTTCTTC. The encoded protein is CASSLGLSNEQFF.

The chain has TRBV29-1 and TRBJ1-5; D unclear. The CDR3 is 12 residues long. Germline CDR1 is SQVTM and CDR2 is ANQGSEA. The V and J ends lost 3 bases and 9 bases respectively, with 12 bases between them. The CDR3 protein is CSVEDPGWPQHF. For the CDR3, the DNA is TGCAGCGTTGAGGATCCCGGGTGGCCCCAGCATTTT. The full variable domain, completed using reference TRBV29-1 and TRBJ1-5, is SAVISQKPSRDICQRGTSLTIQCQVDSQVTMMFWYRQQPGQSLTLIATANQGSEATYESGFVIDKFPISRPNLTFSTLTVSNMSPEDSSIYLCSVEDPGWPQHFGDGTRLSIL.

V usage is TRBV6-5 and J usage is TRBJ2-7, with D hard to call. Deletions cut 4 bases from V and 6 bases from J, with 7 bases between. The CDR3 length is 11 residues. Germline lookup yields CDR1 MNHEY and CDR2 SVGAGI. In DNA, the CDR3 is TGTGCCAGCAGTTCGAGGTCCGAGCAGTACTTC. Protein sequence: CASSSRSEQYF.

This clone has only a few counts. This chain joins TRBV6-6 and TRBJ1-2; no clear D gene. This CDR3 spans 16 amino acids. Germline V gene lookup returns CDR1 MNHNY and CDR2 SVGAGI (reference sequence). V was clipped by 2 bases and J by 6 bases, with 19 bases between them. CDR3 sequence: CASSYREDGEGHGYTF. The CDR3, as DNA: TGTGCCAGCAGTTACCGGGAGGACGGCGAAGGGCATGGCTACACCTTC.

The rearrangement links TRBV3-1 (or the pseudogene TRBV3-2) to TRBJ1-1; tentative D call: TRBD1 (5 bases). Trimming shortened V by 2 bases and J by 3 bases, and 13 bases separated the two germline ends. The CDR3 spans 15 residues. Germline CDR1 is LGHDT and CDR2 is YNNKEL (reference sequence). CDR3 in amino acids: CASSQKLSGYTEAFF. The CDR3 bases are TGTGCCAGCAGCCAAAAACTTTCAGGGTACACTGAAGCTTTCTTT.

CDR3 coding DNA: TGTGCCAGTAGTCCCACGGCAGGGGTTCTTGGCTACACCTTC. Residues: CASSPTAGVLGYTF. V usage is TRBV19 and J usage is TRBJ1-2; D perhaps matches TRBD1 (6 bases). The V end was cut by 5 bases, the J end by 7 bases, with 17 bases between. Germline CDR1 and CDR2: LNHDA and SQIVND (reference sequence). CDR3 length equals 14 residues.

This sequence joins TRBV6-4 and TRBJ1-4; D call uncertain. The V gene's germline CDR1 is MRHNA and CDR2 SNTAGT. This CDR3 region has 15 residues. Trimming cost V 0 bases and J 4 bases, with 9 bases left between them. The CDR3 DNA is TGTGCCAGCAGTGACTCCACGCGGATTAATGAAAAACTGTTTTTT. Its translation: CASSDSTRINEKLFF.

The chain's CDR3 is CASSLGGATNEKLFF. The CDR3 DNA reads as TGTGCCAGCAGCTTAGGGGGGGCAACTAATGAAAAACTGTTTTTT. The chain carries TRBV11-2 and TRBJ1-4; D perhaps matches TRBD1 (5 bases). V lost 1 base and J lost 0, with 6 bases in between. CDR1 is SGHAT, CDR2 FQNNGV, per germline. The CDR3 covers 15 residues. The full variable domain, completed using reference TRBV11-2 and TRBJ1-4, is EAGVAQSPRYKIIEKRQSVAFWCNPISGHATLYWYQQILGQGPKLLIQFQNNGVVDDSQLPKDRFSAERLKGVDSTLKIQPAKLEDSAVYLCASSLGGATNEKLFFGSGTQLSVL.

This rearrangement joins TRBV7-8 to TRBJ1-5, with 7 bases matching TRBD1. The CDR3 length is 15 residues. V lost 5 bases to trimming and J lost 4 bases; unmatched junction nucleotides: 8. Germline V gene sequence: CDR1 SGHVS, CDR2 FQNEAQ. CDR3 amino acids: CASSARTGLNQPQHF. The CDR3 region has the DNA TGTGCCAGCAGCGCCCGGACAGGTTTAAATCAGCCCCAGCATTTT.

The rearrangement joins TRBV19 to TRBJ1-2; 10 nucleotides align to TRBD1. CDR3 length equals 17 residues. The V gene's germline CDR1 is LNHDA and CDR2 SQIVND (reference sequence). Trimming cost V 3 bases and J 1 base; bases outside gene matches: 8. CDR3 sequence reads: CASSIRGQGGVNYGYTF. In DNA, the CDR3 is TGTGCCAGTAGTATCCGAGGACAGGGGGGAGTTAACTATGGCTACACCTTC.

The J gene is TRBJ2-1, the V gene TRBV6-5; tentative D call: TRBD2 (6 bases). This CDR3 has 16 residues. Looked up from germline, CDR1 is MNHEY and CDR2 is SVGAGI. V lost 0 bases and J 4 bases, leaving 13 bases between the germline ends. In DNA form, the CDR3 reads TGTGCCAGCAGTTACTCCGGGGGATCACCTTACAATGAGCAGTTCTTC. Translation: CASSYSGGSPYNEQFF.

This chain uses TRBV13 with TRBJ1-4; 9 bases map to TRBD1. V shed 3 bases, J shed 8 bases, and the junction held 4 bases outside the gene matches. CDR1 PRHDT and CDR2 FYEKMQ come from the germline V gene (reference sequence). CDR3 length: 14 residues. The CDR3 bases are TGTGCCAGCAGCTTTAGACAGGGGGGAGAAAAACTGTTTTTT. This codes for CASSFRQGGEKLFF.

V gene TRBV27 combines with J gene TRBJ1-2, with D hard to call. This CDR3 is 13 amino acids long. The germline V gene encodes CDR1 MNHEY and CDR2 SMNVEV (reference sequence). Trimming removed 2 bases from V and 3 bases from J, with 7 bases in between. The CDR3 bases are TGTGCCAGCAGTTTACAAGCGTACTATGGCTACACCTTC. Protein: CASSLQAYYGYTF.

The V and J genes are TRBV15 and TRBJ2-1, with 7 positions matching TRBD2. J lost 8 bases, V lost 3 bases, and 4 bases had no gene match. Germline V gene data show CDR1 as LNHNV and CDR2 as YYDKDF (reference sequence). The CDR3 spans 13 residues. The CDR3 sequence is CATSSPRGYEQFF. DNA for the CDR3: TGTGCCACCAGCAGCCCGCGGGGGTATGAGCAGTTCTTC. Together with reference TRBV15 and TRBJ2-1, the CDR3 gives the full variable domain: DAMVIQNPRYQVTQFGKPVTLSCSQTLNHNVMYWYQQKSSQAPKLLFHYYDKDFNNEADTPDNFQSRRPNTSFCFLDIRSPGLGDTAMYLCATSSPRGYEQFFGPGTRLTVL.

The rearrangement uses TRBV3-1 (or the pseudogene TRBV3-2) and TRBJ1-5, with a tentative D call TRBD1 (5 bases). Germline CDR1 LGHDT, CDR2 YNNKEL (reference sequence). Trimming cost V 0 bases and J 5 bases, with 11 bases left between them. The CDR3 is 15 amino acids. The CDR3 protein is CASSQDRGGYQPQHF. CDR3 DNA sequence: TGTGCCAGCAGCCAAGATCGGGGGGGATATCAGCCCCAGCATTTT.

The V gene is TRBV5-4, the J gene TRBJ1-2; D is uncertain. CDR1 SGHNT and CDR2 YYREEE come from the germline V gene (reference sequence). The CDR3 is made up of 14 amino acids. Deletions cut 4 bases from V and 5 bases from J, with 15 bases between. DNA of the CDR3: TGTGCCAGCAGCCGGCCCTCGGGTGAATATGGCTACACCTTC. It yields the protein CASSRPSGEYGYTF. Complete variable domain (other parts from reference TRBV5-4 and TRBJ1-2): ETGVTQSPTHLIKTRGQQVTLRCSSQSGHNTVSWYQQALGQGPQFIFQYYREEENGRGNFPPRFSGLQFPNYSSELNVNALELDDSALYLCASSRPSGEYGYTFGSGTRLTVV.

Here the CDR3 DNA reads TGTGCCATCAGTGAGTCGAGAACAGATGTTAACTATGGCTACACCTTC. It encodes CAISESRTDVNYGYTF. The V call is TRBV10-3, the J call TRBJ1-2; D not resolved. V lost 0 bases to trimming and J lost 1 base, with 12 bases between them. CDR1 and CDR2 from the germline V gene are ENHRY and SYGVKD. CDR3 length: 16 residues.

This clone was detected only once. The chain combines TRBV3-1 (or the pseudogene TRBV3-2) with TRBJ2-1; a weak D match, TRBD2 (6 bases). The CDR3 length is 18 residues. Germline V lookup: CDR1 LGHDT, CDR2 YNNKEL (reference sequence). Between the trimmed V and J ends, which lost 1 base and 4 bases, there was a span of 20 bases. CDR3 nucleotides: TGTGCCAGCAGCCAAGGCGGGGTCGAGGCGGGACCTTACAATGAGCAGTTCTTC. This sequence encodes CASSQGGVEAGPYNEQFF.

V is TRBV27 and J is TRBJ2-7, with D possibly being TRBD2 (6 bases). Germline V gene sequence: CDR1 MNHEY, CDR2 SMNVEV (reference sequence). This CDR3 is 17 amino acids long. V was shortened by 4 bases and J by 5 bases, with 24 bases between the two germline ends. This CDR3 reads CASSSLGFGGPDDEQYF. CDR3 nucleotides: TGTGCCAGCAGTTCCCTCGGGTTTGGAGGGCCGGATGACGAGCAGTACTTC.

This chain uses TRBV4-3 with TRBJ2-1, with D hard to call. Trimming removed 3 bases from V and 6 bases from J, with 12 bases in between. This CDR3 has 14 amino acids. The germline V gene encodes CDR1 LGHNA and CDR2 YSLEER. The CDR3 nucleotides read TGCGCCAGCAGCCATTCGAAACTAACCAATGAGCAGTTCTTC. It encodes CASSHSKLTNEQFF.